This T cell receptor (beta chain) originates from a study of blood T cell repertoires in COVID-19. This CDR3 is 15 amino acids long. Germline CDR1 reads MNHNS; CDR2 reads SASEGT. Germline trimming cut 5 bases from V and 7 bases from J; bases unmatched to any gene: 10. Produced via immunoSEQ multiplex PCR; TCRdb's table is partial and in-frame only. Of 100,000 to 150,000 clones in the sample, roughly 90% were seen once. The genes are TRBV6-1 and TRBJ1-5; the match to TRBD1 covers 8 bases. This TCR was sampled from a woman aged 50 to 60 who had recovered from COVID-19. Specimen: PBMCs or T cells enriched from blood (not recorded which). The CDR3 region is CASSLLTGGGQPQHF. Here the CDR3 DNA reads TGTGCCAGCAGTTTACTCACAGGGGGTGGGCAGCCCCAGCATTTT.